The next 21 T cell receptor beta chains were all read from a single sample in a study of response to subunit inactivated influenza vaccine. TCRdb passed the RT-PCR reads through MiXCR, listing each CDR3 protein once. The profile shows about 520,000 distinct CDR3 sequences, approximately 7.7% of them singletons. Specimen: PBMCs from blood, collected 23 months after vaccination. These receptors came from a man between 50 and 75 years old who received an inactivated influenza vaccine.

The chain combines TRBV20-1 with TRBJ2-3; 13 bases fit TRBD2. The CDR3 loop spans 16 amino acids. The ends lost 6 bases at V and 2 bases at J; junction bases unmatched: 8. CDR1 DFQATT and CDR2 SNEGSKA come from the germline V gene (reference sequence). The DNA of the CDR3 is TGCAGTGCCGTAAGGACTAGCGGGGGTGTCACAGATACGCAGTATTTT. This encodes CSAVRTSGGVTDTQYF.

This clonotype came up many times. The CDR3 here is CASSLPGLAGVAEQFF. The DNA for the CDR3 is TGTGCCAGCAGCTTACCCGGACTAGCGGGAGTAGCCGAGCAGTTCTTC. The rearrangement joins TRBV7-9 to TRBJ2-1; the match to TRBD2 covers 13 bases. The CDR3 is 16 amino acids. V lost 2 bases to trimming and J lost 10 bases; unmatched junction nucleotides: 8. Germline loops: CDR1 SEHNR, CDR2 FQNEAQ (reference sequence).

V usage is TRBV3-1 and J usage is TRBJ2-1; a possible D gene is TRBD1 (6 bases). The germline gives CDR1 LGHDT, CDR2 YNNKEL (reference sequence). Deletions cut 4 bases from V and 0 bases from J, with 13 bases between. The CDR3 spans 16 residues. CDR3: CASSREGESSYNEQFF. As DNA, the CDR3 is TGTGCCAGCAGCCGAGAGGGGGAGAGCTCCTACAATGAGCAGTTCTTC.

As regards this clonotype: A much larger clone differs from this one at a single base, so this may be a read error. The V and J genes are TRBV4-3 and TRBJ1-3, with D perhaps TRBD1 (5 bases). Germline V gene sequence: CDR1 LGHNA, CDR2 YSLEER. The CDR3 sequence is 17 residues long. CDR3 amino acids: CARSQDVGASGGNTIYF. The CDR3 bases are TGCGCCAGGAGCCAAGATGTAGGGGCCTCGGGGGGAAACACCATATATTTT.

V and J are TRBV7-2 and TRBJ2-3; D might be TRBD2 (6 bases). The CDR3 is made up of 15 amino acids. Germline assignment: CDR1 SGHTA and CDR2 FQGNSA. Trimming pared 5 bases from V and 3 bases from J, leaving 15 bases between. CDR3 protein: CASSPLGLFTDTQYF. CDR3 coding DNA: TGTGCCAGCAGCCCTTTGGGACTTTTTACAGATACGCAGTATTTT.

In this sample, this clonotype turned up once. J is TRBJ2-6 and V is TRBV5-1, with a weak D call TRBD1 (6 bases). Germline CDR1 and CDR2: SGHRS and YFSETQ. The V end lost 3 bases, the J end lost 1 base, and 14 bases lay between the germline ends. This CDR3 contains 17 residues. The CDR3 here is CASSSGTLASGANVLTF. The CDR3 nucleotides read TGCGCCAGCAGCTCCGGGACACTCGCTTCTGGGGCCAACGTCCTGACTTTC.

This clonotype was detected a few times. The chain joins TRBV29-1 to TRBJ1-2; 7 bases map to TRBD1. The CDR3 loop spans 14 amino acids. With 6 bases clipped from V and 6 bases from J, the junction kept 13 bases outside the gene matches. The germline V gene encodes CDR1 SQVTM and CDR2 ANQGSEA. For the CDR3, the DNA is TGCAGCGTCGCCCCGCGACAGGGAATCGATGGCTACACCTTC. It codes for CSVAPRQGIDGYTF.

This clonotype appeared a few times. This chain connects TRBV7-9 to TRBJ2-5, with 13 nucleotides matching TRBD2. This CDR3 has 15 amino acids. V was clipped by 6 bases and J by 5 bases; unmatched bases: 6. Germline lookup yields CDR1 SEHNR and CDR2 FQNEAQ (reference sequence). The CDR3 region has the DNA TGTGCCAGCAGTCGACTAGCGGGAGGTGCCGAGACCCAGTACTTC. This gives the protein CASSRLAGGAETQYF.

This clonotype showed up just a few times. The chain couples TRBV19 to TRBJ2-3; D uncertain. Germline V gene sequence: CDR1 LNHDA, CDR2 SQIVND (reference sequence). V was cut by 4 bases and J by 0 bases, with 11 bases left in between. The CDR3 has 15 residues. The CDR3 reads CASSTQRRSTDTQYF. The CDR3 DNA reads as TGTGCCAGTAGTACGCAACGACGGAGCACAGATACGCAGTATTTT.

This clonotype was counted ten times or more. V is TRBV18 and J is TRBJ1-3; D not certain. CDR1 and CDR2 (germline): KGHSH, LQKENI. The CDR3 runs 15 residues. With 0 bases removed from V and 0 bases from J, the gap between germline ends came to 6 bases. CDR3 DNA: TGTGCCAGCTCACCACCTGTCGCCTCTGGAAACACCATATATTTT. Its protein product is CASSPPVASGNTIYF.

To note about this clonotype: It may be a read error: a sequence one base away is much more abundant. V and J are TRBV6-2 or TRBV6-3 and TRBJ2-1; 11 positions agree with TRBD2. The CDR3 has 17 residues. V shed 6 bases and J 8 bases; nucleotides not matched to a gene: 15. Germline CDR1 is MNHEY and CDR2 is SVGEGT. CDR3 sequence (DNA): TGTGCCAGCAGCCCCTTTAGCGGGAGGGCCGGCGGGTATGAGCAGTTCTTC. This encodes CASSPFSGRAGGYEQFF.

V is TRBV29-1 and J is TRBJ2-5, with D possibly TRBD1 on 5 matching bases. Germline values: CDR1 SQVTM, CDR2 ANQGSEA. V was pared by 6 bases and J by 8 bases, with 13 bases between. This CDR3 contains 11 residues. The CDR3 is CSVRQGDTQYF. CDR3 sequence (DNA): TGCAGCGTGAGACAAGGGGATACCCAGTACTTC.

The table lists this clonotype with a few counts. This chain links TRBV6-2 or TRBV6-3 with TRBJ1-1; D unresolved. This CDR3 has 13 amino acids. Trimming removed 0 bases from V and 3 bases from J, with 5 bases in between. The germline V gene encodes CDR1 MNHEY and CDR2 SVGEGT. In DNA form, the CDR3 reads TGTGCCAGCAGTTACTCGAGGGACACTGAAGCTTTCTTT. Its protein is CASSYSRDTEAFF.

This clonotype was counted between two and nine times. The chain has TRBV5-1 and TRBJ2-5, with 8 bases fitting TRBD2. This CDR3 contains 16 residues. Looked up from germline, CDR1 is SGHRS and CDR2 is YFSETQ. Trimming took 1 base from V and 2 from J; bases not matched to a gene: 7. The CDR3 region has the DNA TGCGCCAGCAGCTTGTCCGGGACTAGACTTCAAGAGACCCAGTACTTC. This gives the protein CASSLSGTRLQETQYF.

Only a few counts were recorded for this clonotype. The chain combines TRBV7-2 with TRBJ1-4; 7 bases align to TRBD1. The CDR3 contains 15 residues. V was clipped by 5 bases and J by 1 base; unmatched bases: 4. The germline V gene encodes CDR1 SGHTA and CDR2 FQGNSA. In DNA, the CDR3 is TGTGCCAGCAGCGCGTACAGGGGAACTAATGAAAAACTGTTTTTT. It translates to CASSAYRGTNEKLFF.

In its sample, this clonotype was seen a few times. CDR3 in DNA: TGCGCCAGCAGCGCGATCGACTGGGACGAGCAGTACTTC. Its translation: CASSAIDWDEQYF. The V gene is TRBV5-1, the J gene TRBJ2-7; D ambiguous. V was shortened by 4 bases and J by 5 bases, with 13 bases between the two germline ends. CDR1 SGHRS and CDR2 YFSETQ come from the germline V gene. CDR3 length: 13 residues.

This clonotype was found a few times. The chain carries TRBV5-4 and TRBJ1-3; 9 bases align to TRBD1. V lost 4 bases and J lost 0; bases outside the gene matches: 5. The CDR3 consists of 16 residues. Germline V CDR1 and CDR2: SGHNT, YYREEE (reference sequence). For the CDR3, the DNA is TGTGCCAGCAGCGCAACAGGGGGCGGCTCTGGAAACACCATATATTTT. Translated, it gives CASSATGGGSGNTIYF.

This clonotype was detected a few times. V usage is TRBV5-1 and J usage is TRBJ1-6, with D perhaps TRBD1 (5 bases). The CDR3 runs to 16 residues. The germline V and J ends were trimmed by 0 bases and 7 bases, with 14 bases remaining between them. Germline values: CDR1 SGHRS, CDR2 YFSETQ. The CDR3 DNA follows: TGCGCCAGCAGCTTGGGGACGTTCGACAGCAATTCACCCCTCCACTTT. It specifies CASSLGTFDSNSPLHF.

V and J are TRBV5-1 and TRBJ1-4; D gene ambiguous. The CDR3 is 15 residues long. The germline gives CDR1 SGHRS, CDR2 YFSETQ. Deletions cut 1 base from V and 8 bases from J, with 15 bases between. DNA for the CDR3: TGCGCCAGCAGCTTGACAGCGACCCCGGGGGAAAAACTGTTTTTT. It specifies CASSLTATPGEKLFF.

This chain uses TRBV18 with TRBJ1-5; D uncertain. The CDR3 totals 16 residues. Germline V lookup: CDR1 KGHSH, CDR2 LQKENI. V was shortened by 3 bases and J by 1 base, with 13 bases between the two germline ends. The CDR3 nucleotides are TGTGCCAGCTCACCTAGTGTGAGTACGAGCAATCAGCCCCAGCATTTT. It codes for CASSPSVSTSNQPQHF.

This clonotype was detected ten times or more. The chain uses TRBV7-2 and TRBJ2-7, with D unresolved. Germline lookup yields CDR1 SGHTA and CDR2 FQGNSA. The CDR3 has 11 amino acids. V dropped 5 bases and J dropped 2 bases, with 4 bases sitting between them. The CDR3 here is CASSPAYEQYF. The CDR3 DNA sequence: TGTGCCAGCAGCCCAGCCTACGAGCAGTACTTC.